The rows below give T cell receptor beta chains drawn from one sample of a study of siplizumab effects on memory and regulatory T cells. Clones were sequenced by immunoSEQ multiplex PCR, and TCRdb holds only the in-frame ones, with some missing. The sample records 95,000 to 100,000 clones, roughly 91% being singletons. Sequencing was done on a sample of non-Treg CD4+ T cells sorted from blood. The receptors come from a human donor in good health. The CDR3 runs from the conserved cysteine through the conserved F or W. A D gene is named only where the DNA matches it firmly. Clone sizes are given selectively: once, few, many, or a class where the clone is expanded.

clone size: NA
J gene: TRBJ1-1
D gene: NA
V gene: TRBV4-1
CDR3 protein: CASSQQGTEVNTEAFF
CDR3 DNA: TGCGCCAGCAGCCAACAGGGGACGGAGGTGAACACTGAAGCTTTCTTT

clone size: NA
J gene: TRBJ2-3
D gene: NA
V gene: TRBV4-1
CDR3 protein: CASSQGGASPDTQYF
CDR3 DNA: TGCGCCAGCAGCCAAGGGGGGGCTAGCCCAGATACGCAGTATTTT

clone size: NA
J gene: TRBJ2-6
D gene: TRBD1
V gene: TRBV18
CDR3 protein: CASSPGQPSSGANVLTF
CDR3 DNA: TGTGCCAGCTCACCGGGACAGCCTAGCTCTGGGGCCAACGTCCTGACTTTC

clone size: NA
J gene: TRBJ2-1
D gene: NA
V gene: TRBV7-3
CDR3 protein: CASSSQGRTSYNEQFF
CDR3 DNA: TGTGCCAGCAGCTCCCAGGGGCGAACCTCCTACAATGAGCAGTTCTTC

clone size: NA
J gene: TRBJ1-3
D gene: NA
V gene: TRBV28
CDR3 protein: CASTGGNTIYF
CDR3 DNA: TGTGCCAGCACTGGTGGAAACACCATATATTTT

clone size: NA
J gene: TRBJ2-7
D gene: TRBD1
V gene: TRBV7-2
CDR3 protein: CASSLADRDFYEQYF
CDR3 DNA: TGTGCCAGCAGCTTAGCCGACAGGGATTTCTACGAGCAGTACTTC

clone size: NA
J gene: TRBJ1-5
D gene: NA
V gene: TRBV30
CDR3 protein: CAWSAGPVNQPQHF
CDR3 DNA: TGTGCCTGGAGTGCGGGGCCGGTCAATCAGCCCCAGCATTTT

clone size: NA
J gene: TRBJ1-1
D gene: TRBD1
V gene: TRBV6-5
CDR3 protein: CASTTGGTEAFF
CDR3 DNA: TGTGCCAGCACCACAGGGGGCACTGAAGCTTTCTTT

clone size: NA
J gene: TRBJ2-3
D gene: TRBD1
V gene: TRBV7-8
CDR3 protein: CASSQPGTGTDTQYF
CDR3 DNA: TGTGCCAGCAGCCAACCCGGGACAGGGACAGATACGCAGTATTTT

clone size: NA
J gene: TRBJ2-1
D gene: TRBD1
V gene: TRBV29-1
CDR3 protein: CSAIPARDRDNEQFF
CDR3 DNA: TGCAGCGCCATTCCCGCCCGGGACAGGGACAATGAGCAGTTCTTC

clone size: NA
J gene: TRBJ2-3
D gene: NA
V gene: TRBV11-3
CDR3 protein: CASSPPGYTDTQYF
CDR3 DNA: TGTGCCAGCAGCCCCCCCGGCTACACAGATACGCAGTATTTT

clone size: NA
J gene: TRBJ2-5
D gene: TRBD2
V gene: TRBV28
CDR3 protein: CASSLTSGRGETQYF
CDR3 DNA: TGTGCCAGCAGTTTAACCAGCGGGAGGGGGGAGACCCAGTACTTC

clone size: NA
J gene: TRBJ1-5
D gene: NA
V gene: TRBV4-3
CDR3 protein: CASSQDGWADQPQHF
CDR3 DNA: TGCGCCAGCAGCCAAGATGGGTGGGCAGATCAGCCCCAGCATTTT

clone size: NA
J gene: TRBJ1-2
D gene: NA
V gene: TRBV6-1
CDR3 protein: CASKVTRSYGYTF
CDR3 DNA: TGTGCCAGCAAGGTCACGCGCTCCTATGGCTACACCTTC

clone size: NA
J gene: TRBJ2-1
D gene: NA
V gene: TRBV6-1
CDR3 protein: CASSSGDLSPFF
CDR3 DNA: TGTGCCAGCAGTTCGGGTGACCTTAGCCCGTTCTTC

clone size: NA
J gene: TRBJ2-3
D gene: TRBD1
V gene: TRBV7-3
CDR3 protein: CASSSTGATLTDTQYF
CDR3 DNA: TGTGCCAGCAGCTCTACAGGGGCTACCCTCACAGATACGCAGTATTTT

clone size: NA
J gene: TRBJ2-5
D gene: TRBD2
V gene: TRBV2
CDR3 protein: CAGGLAGEGETQYF
CDR3 DNA: TGTGCCGGCGGACTAGCGGGAGAAGGGGAGACCCAGTACTTC

clone size: few
J gene: TRBJ2-2
D gene: TRBD2
V gene: TRBV6-4
CDR3 protein: CASSRDYLNTGELFF
CDR3 DNA: TGTGCCAGCAGCCGGGACTACCTTAACACCGGGGAGCTGTTTTTT

clone size: NA
J gene: TRBJ1-2
D gene: NA
V gene: TRBV6-5
CDR3 protein: CASSRDKVSYGYTF
CDR3 DNA: TGTGCCAGCAGCAGGGACAAAGTCAGCTATGGCTACACCTTC

clone size: NA
J gene: TRBJ2-6
D gene: NA
V gene: TRBV28
CDR3 protein: CASSLPLTGSSGANVLTF
CDR3 DNA: TGTGCCAGCAGTCTTCCACTAACAGGGAGCTCTGGGGCCAACGTCCTGACTTTC

clone size: NA
J gene: TRBJ2-2
D gene: TRBD2
V gene: TRBV30
CDR3 protein: CAWAGRRTGELFF
CDR3 DNA: TGTGCCTGGGCCGGGAGGCGGACCGGGGAGCTGTTTTTT

clone size: NA
J gene: TRBJ2-2
D gene: NA
V gene: TRBV4-3
CDR3 protein: CASSQVARAGELFF
CDR3 DNA: TGCGCCAGCAGCCAAGTTGCCCGGGCCGGGGAGCTGTTTTTT

clone size: few
J gene: TRBJ1-2
D gene: NA
V gene: TRBV5-6
CDR3 protein: CASSLAGTPRSVYGYTF
CDR3 DNA: TGTGCCAGCAGCTTGGCCGGGACACCTAGAAGCGTCTATGGCTACACCTTC

clone size: NA
J gene: TRBJ2-7
D gene: NA
V gene: TRBV11-3
CDR3 protein: CASRGPTGPYEQYF
CDR3 DNA: TGTGCCAGCAGAGGCCCGACAGGTCCCTACGAGCAGTACTTC

clone size: NA
J gene: TRBJ1-5
D gene: NA
V gene: TRBV28
CDR3 protein: CATESDGIRPQHF
CDR3 DNA: TGTGCCACCGAAAGCGACGGGATCAGGCCCCAGCATTTT

clone size: once
J gene: TRBJ2-6
D gene: NA
V gene: TRBV7-2
CDR3 protein: CASSLEGSSGANVLTF
CDR3 DNA: TGTGCCAGCAGCTTAGAAGGGAGCTCTGGGGCCAACGTCCTGACTTTC

clone size: NA
J gene: TRBJ2-2
D gene: NA
V gene: TRBV4-1
CDR3 protein: CASSQELATNTGELFF
CDR3 DNA: TGCGCCAGCAGCCAAGAGCTAGCGACCAACACCGGGGAGCTGTTTTTT

clone size: NA
J gene: TRBJ1-4
D gene: TRBD1
V gene: TRBV9
CDR3 protein: CASSVVGLQGADGEKLFF
CDR3 DNA: TGTGCCAGCAGCGTAGTCGGCTTACAGGGGGCGGATGGAGAAAAACTGTTTTTT

clone size: NA
J gene: TRBJ2-3
D gene: TRBD2
V gene: TRBV5-1
CDR3 protein: CASSPGGAGGRTDTQYF
CDR3 DNA: TGCGCCAGCAGCCCCGGGGGAGCGGGAGGGAGGACAGATACGCAGTATTTT

clone size: NA
J gene: TRBJ2-7
D gene: NA
V gene: TRBV5-6
CDR3 protein: CASSLTSRDEQYF
CDR3 DNA: TGTGCCAGCAGCTTAACCTCCAGAGACGAGCAGTACTTC

clone size: NA
J gene: TRBJ2-5
D gene: NA
V gene: TRBV19
CDR3 protein: CASSTGPWPQYF
CDR3 DNA: TGTGCCAGTAGTACAGGGCCCTGGCCCCAGTACTTC

clone size: NA
J gene: TRBJ1-3
D gene: NA
V gene: TRBV4-1
CDR3 protein: CASSQAGALGNTIYF
CDR3 DNA: TGCGCCAGCAGCCAGGCTGGGGCGCTCGGAAACACCATATATTTT

clone size: NA
J gene: TRBJ1-2
D gene: NA
V gene: TRBV28
CDR3 protein: CASSPGGVLAFGGYTF
CDR3 DNA: TGTGCCAGCAGTCCCGGAGGGGTTCTGGCGTTCGGTGGCTACACCTTC

clone size: NA
J gene: TRBJ2-2
D gene: NA
V gene: TRBV11-3
CDR3 protein: CASSSIVTGELFF
CDR3 DNA: TGTGCCAGCAGCTCCATCGTCACCGGGGAGCTGTTTTTT

clone size: NA
J gene: TRBJ2-5
D gene: NA
V gene: TRBV18
CDR3 protein: CASSNQETQYF
CDR3 DNA: TGTGCCAGCTCAAACCAAGAGACCCAGTACTTC

clone size: few
J gene: TRBJ1-2
D gene: NA
V gene: TRBV13
CDR3 protein: CASTNPSWGAYGYTF
CDR3 DNA: TGTGCCAGCACCAATCCCTCGTGGGGCGCCTATGGCTACACCTTC

clone size: medium-sized
J gene: TRBJ2-3
D gene: NA
V gene: TRBV9
CDR3 protein: CASSSVTSGTDTQYF
CDR3 DNA: TGTGCCAGCAGCTCTGTGACTAGTGGCACAGATACGCAGTATTTT

clone size: NA
J gene: TRBJ2-7
D gene: TRBD2
V gene: TRBV7-9
CDR3 protein: CASSSSGITYEQYF
CDR3 DNA: TGTGCCAGCAGCTCTAGCGGGATTACCTACGAGCAGTACTTC

clone size: NA
J gene: TRBJ2-3
D gene: NA
V gene: TRBV7-2
CDR3 protein: CASSSGAFTDTQYF
CDR3 DNA: TGTGCCAGCAGCTCGGGAGCCTTTACAGATACGCAGTATTTT

clone size: NA
J gene: TRBJ2-3
D gene: TRBD2
V gene: TRBV9
CDR3 protein: CASSVSPSGRGADTQYF
CDR3 DNA: TGTGCCAGCAGCGTATCCCCGAGCGGGAGAGGGGCAGATACGCAGTATTTT

clone size: NA
J gene: TRBJ2-7
D gene: NA
V gene: TRBV29-1
CDR3 protein: CSVGGVSYEQYF
CDR3 DNA: TGCAGCGTTGGTGGGGTATCCTACGAGCAGTACTTC

clone size: once
J gene: TRBJ1-3
D gene: NA
V gene: TRBV21-1
CDR3 protein: CASKRDRGLGNTIYF
CDR3 DNA: TGTGCCAGCAAGCGGGACAGGGGGCTCGGAAACACCATATATTTT

clone size: NA
J gene: TRBJ1-1
D gene: TRBD1
V gene: TRBV6-1
CDR3 protein: CASSEAFKGARTEAFF
CDR3 DNA: TGTGCCAGCAGTGAAGCTTTCAAGGGGGCGCGAACTGAAGCTTTCTTT

clone size: once
J gene: TRBJ2-2
D gene: TRBD1
V gene: TRBV10-3
CDR3 protein: CAISEPDRVHTGELFF
CDR3 DNA: TGTGCCATCAGTGAACCGGACAGGGTGCACACCGGGGAGCTGTTTTTT

clone size: few
J gene: TRBJ1-1
D gene: NA
V gene: TRBV14
CDR3 protein: CASSRNNNRAFF
CDR3 DNA: TGTGCCAGCAGCCGGAACAATAACCGAGCTTTCTTT

clone size: NA
J gene: TRBJ2-1
D gene: NA
V gene: TRBV5-3
CDR3 protein: CARSFPARSYNEQFF
CDR3 DNA: TGTGCCAGAAGCTTCCCGGCGCGCTCCTACAATGAGCAGTTCTTC

clone size: once
J gene: TRBJ1-4
D gene: NA
V gene: TRBV30
CDR3 protein: CAWSSYFSGNRREKLFF
CDR3 DNA: TGTGCCTGGAGTAGCTATTTTTCCGGGAACCGTCGGGAAAAACTGTTTTTT

clone size: NA
J gene: TRBJ2-5
D gene: TRBD1
V gene: TRBV5-1
CDR3 protein: CASSWKSGQRQETQYF
CDR3 DNA: TGCGCCAGCAGCTGGAAATCGGGACAGCGCCAAGAGACCCAGTACTTC

clone size: NA
J gene: TRBJ2-1
D gene: TRBD2
V gene: TRBV4-1
CDR3 protein: CASSQRVGTSGGLQDEQFF
CDR3 DNA: TGCGCCAGCAGCCAAAGGGTCGGGACTAGCGGGGGCCTGCAGGATGAGCAGTTCTTC

clone size: few
J gene: TRBJ2-4
D gene: NA
V gene: TRBV21-1
CDR3 protein: CASSPHLRGKNIQYF
CDR3 DNA: TGTGCCAGCAGCCCGCACCTACGGGGCAAAAACATTCAGTACTTC

clone size: NA
J gene: TRBJ2-1
D gene: NA
V gene: TRBV5-4
CDR3 protein: CASSSFGASYNEQFF
CDR3 DNA: TGTGCCAGCAGCTCGTTTGGTGCCTCCTACAATGAGCAGTTCTTC